The clone carrying this T cell receptor beta chain was seen more than once but under ten times. Between the trimmed V and J ends, which lost 5 bases and 0 bases, there was a span of 19 bases. The CDR3 runs to 17 residues. CDR1 MDHEN and CDR2 SYDVKM come from the germline V gene. These data come from a study of blood T cells in healthy people across ages. The second PCR ran about 6 to 12 cycles with a sample-barcoded 5' primer and J-beta primers. TCRdb re-called the 5' RACE reads with MiXCR, one entry per CDR3 protein. The sample carries over 450,000 distinct CDR3 sequences, 20% to 30% recorded once. A further study also used this sample, focusing on T cells of mothers and their children.

The chain combines TRBV28 with TRBJ2-5; tentatively, D is TRBD2 (6 bases). Sample: blood. This TCR was recovered from a boy between 5 and 17 years old in good health. CDR3 sequence reads: CASSAPGTGPYQETQYF. CDR3 nucleotide sequence: TGTGCCAGCAGTGCACCTGGGACTGGCCCTTACCAAGAGACCCAGTACTTC.